Below, 8 T cell receptor beta chains from the same sample are listed, as sequenced in a study of blood T cells in healthy people across ages. Then a second PCR, running roughly 6 to 12 cycles, was carried out with a sample-barcoded 5' primer and a J-beta primer mix. MiXCR was run by TCRdb on the 5' RACE reads, yielding one entry per CDR3 protein. The table records over 1,500,000 distinct CDR3 sequences, around half of them present only once. The source material was blood. These receptors all come from a woman aged 40 to 50 in good health.

The chain combines TRBV20-1 with TRBJ2-4, with 10 nucleotides matching TRBD1. The CDR3 totals 15 residues. CDR1 and CDR2 from the germline V gene are DFQATT and SNEGSKA (reference sequence). V was clipped by 5 bases and J by 13 bases; unmatched bases: 17. Here the CDR3 reads CSAHFPGQGLREQYF. The CDR3 DNA reads TGCAGTGCTCATTTTCCGGGACAGGGGCTGAGGGAGCAGTACTTC.

This clonotype was counted only a few times. The V gene is TRBV5-1, the J gene TRBJ2-6, with D hard to call. The germline gives CDR1 SGHRS, CDR2 YFSETQ. The CDR3 length is 15 residues. Trimming cost V 7 bases and J 8 bases, with 19 bases left between them. In nucleotides, the CDR3 is TGCGCCAGCGTCTCTGAGGATTCTGTGACCAACGTCCTGACTTTC. It yields the protein CASVSEDSVTNVLTF.

The V gene is TRBV27, the J gene TRBJ2-3; D is perhaps TRBD2 (6 bases). Trimming took 4 bases from V and 3 from J, leaving 17 bases between them. The CDR3 sequence is 16 residues long. Germline V gene lookup returns CDR1 MNHEY and CDR2 SMNVEV (reference sequence). The CDR3 spells CASSYTSLGGTDTQYF. DNA of the CDR3: TGTGCCAGCAGTTATACTAGCCTGGGTGGTACAGATACGCAGTATTTT.

The chain has TRBV5-1 and TRBJ2-3, with TRBD1 matching 7 bases. The V segment lost 4 bases and the J segment 4 bases; nucleotides outside the gene matches: 9. The CDR3 length is 15 residues. Germline assignment: CDR1 SGHRS and CDR2 YFSETQ. CDR3 sequence reads: CASSPGGTRSDTQYF. The CDR3 DNA reads TGCGCCAGCAGCCCAGGGGGTACGAGGTCAGATACGCAGTATTTT.

The rearrangement links TRBV15 to TRBJ2-3; 7 positions agree with TRBD1. Germline V gene data show CDR1 as LNHNV and CDR2 as YYDKDF (reference sequence). CDR3 size: 13 residues. After removal of 7 bases from V and 5 bases from J, the junction contained 6 bases not matched to a gene. The CDR3 protein is CATTGDRVDTQYF. The CDR3 DNA follows: TGTGCCACCACCGGAGACAGGGTAGATACGCAGTATTTT.

This clonotype was counted only a few times. The chain is built from TRBV28 and TRBJ2-4; no firm D call. The V end was cut by 3 bases, the J end by 2 bases, with 8 bases between. The CDR3 extends over 14 amino acids. CDR1 is MDHEN, CDR2 SYDVKM, per germline. CDR3 sequence reads: CASSFGNPKNIQYF. The CDR3, as DNA: TGTGCCAGCAGTTTCGGCAATCCCAAAAACATTCAGTACTTC.

The rearrangement links TRBV6-2 or TRBV6-3 to TRBJ2-1; unclear D gene. V lost 5 bases, J lost 9 bases, and 14 bases lay in between. CDR3 length equals 13 residues. Looked up from germline, CDR1 is MNHEY and CDR2 is SVGEGT. The CDR3 sequence is CASSHGASAEQFF. CDR3 coding DNA: TGTGCCAGCAGTCACGGAGCCTCGGCTGAGCAGTTCTTC.

This chain connects TRBV28 to TRBJ1-2; no firm D call. V shed 3 bases and J shed 8 bases, with 16 bases lying between them. The CDR3 runs to 14 residues. Looked up from germline, CDR1 is MDHEN and CDR2 is SYDVKM. The CDR3 coding sequence is TGTGCCAGCAGTTTCCCGGGTAACCCTCAAGGCTACACCTTC. Encoded protein: CASSFPGNPQGYTF.